The present entry profiles one TCR beta chain with its context. This clone was seen a few times. Its cognate antigen has yet to be identified. Per-nucleotide qualities are absent, and no much larger clonotype sits a single base away. The donors were healthy, HIV-negative adults with no recently reported acute infections or vaccinations. Every donor was a Caucasian adult living in Nashville, Tennessee, USA. Magnetic negative selection was used to enrich CD4+ T cells, after which naive cells were positively selected on CD45RA and the negative fraction became the memory subset. Blood was obtained by leukapheresis, after which PBMCs were separated by Ficoll-Histopaque density gradient centrifugation and cryopreserved in liquid nitrogen vapor phase. Purity and quantity of every magnetically sorted T cell population were checked by analytical flow cytometry. Genomic DNA was isolated from each sorted fraction and quantified by UV absorbance on a Nanodrop 2000c.

This sample stems from a study of shared clonotypes between healthy human individuals (dated by TCRdb to 2020 to 2021). For context, the study as a whole: A couple of women and three men aged 18 to 49 years were included in the cohort. Blood TCR repertoires of four to six healthy adults were deeply sequenced to estimate repertoire size and the extent of clonotype sharing between individuals. Between about 0.94 and 8.9 billion PBMCs per donor were obtained by leukapheresis. Per donor, three plates each were used for CD4 naive and CD4 memory, two for CD8 naive, and one for CD8 memory. To increase sequencing depth and limit assay-specific biases, TCR repertoire library preparation and sequencing were carried out by different laboratories using diverse techniques. What the work shows at the level of the full study, not this receptor alone: Higher generation probabilities were observed for clonotypes shared by all four sorted-subset donors than for non-shared clonotypes. Pairwise subsampling indicated that sequencing depth was expected to affect the degree of clonotype sharing among donors. Estimated clonotype richness was generally larger for naive than for memory subsets. Sampling was limited to blood, and TCR repertoires in tissue likely differ from TCR repertoires in blood. The genetic and exposure-history diversity represented was limited by the small number of donors. Incomplete sequencing was indicated by rarefaction of sorted-subset datasets, despite the large sequencing depth. When a few donors were compared, the shared fraction of clonotypes was 5% to 6.5% for naive CD4, around 4% for naive CD8, 2.3% for memory CD4, and roughly 0.43% for memory CD8.

The CDR3 spans 16 residues, from the cysteine through the phenylalanine. This entry keeps only the CDR3 DNA: 48 bases, framed from base 1. Trimming leaves V shorter by 7 bases and J shorter by 4 bases, with the junction holding 8 bases beyond the gene matches. From a lookup of the germline V gene, CDR1 and CDR2 are MDHEN and SYDVKM. Using the deep immunoSEQ assay, multiplex PCR amplified TCR CDR3 regions from genomic DNA. Extracted genomic DNA from each cell subset was spread evenly across all wells of several immunoSEQ 96-well plates, with each plate serving as a replicate. Each replicate PCR for sorted subsets received roughly 200 ng genomic DNA, equal to about 30,000 T cell genomes. The purified libraries were quantified using a Qubit 3.0 fluorometer, sized with a Bioanalyzer 2100, and then quantified again using the KAPA Library Quantification kit. Every immunoSEQ 96-well plate was sequenced on a separate single-read 150-cycle Illumina NextSeq 550 flow cell. The authors processed their data as follows. The immunoSEQ output contained only junctional sequences without quality scores, so filtering could not match that applied to full-length reads. Sequences were annotated with PyIR, a Python wrapper for IgBLAST v1.9, and V/J genes and CDR3 were assigned using IMGT germline references. Reads were filtered out if the reads had weak V/J assignments (E-value above 1e-6), no CDR3, stop codons, out-of-frame junctions, or ambiguous translated residues. V3J clonotypes were defined by identical inferred V gene, J gene, and CDR3 amino acid sequence. Percentage overlap between repertoires was calculated by dividing the number of shared unique clonotypes by the size of the smaller repertoire. Repertoire richness was assessed with RTK rarefaction, the Chao1 estimator, and Recon v2.1 estimates of unobserved clonotypes. OLGA was used to compute generation probabilities for all TCRbeta clonotypes that the gDNA method yielded from a handful of donors. TCRdb obtained this table from immuneACCESS and retained in-frame rearrangements with V and J assigned. These tables miss some clones; where compared with another copy, unresolved V genes account for less than half of the shortfall, and the remainder is unexplained. V, J and clone size were drawn from that table, and D and trimming were deduced from the DNA. In this sample the table shows about 660,000 clones, approximately 79% of which occur a single time. Of the sample, around 1.6% is held by the ten largest clones.

Sample: memory CD4+ T cells sorted from blood. In light of the paper, this sample's cell subset or site label describes: CD45RA-negative fraction. The receptor was derived from a woman aged 25 to 45 in good health. The chain joins TRBV28 to TRBJ2-1, with 12 central nucleotides matching TRBD2. CDR3 loop: CASIALAGGPYNEQFF. Read as DNA, the sequence is TGTGCCAGCATAGCGCTAGCGGGAGGGCCATACAATGAGCAGTTCTTC.